These 26 T cell receptor beta chains came from one sample sequenced in a study of CD8 T cells in Susac syndrome. Random hexamers were used to reverse transcribe roughly 0.45 to 1 ug of RNA. TCRdb redid the calling of the immunoSEQ multiplex PCR reads with MiXCR, one entry per CDR3 protein. The sample consists of hundreds of thousands of distinct CDR3 sequences, 85% of them appearing once. Sequencing was performed on CD8+ T cells from PBMCs. The receptors stem from a human donor with multiple sclerosis.

J is TRBJ2-7 and V is TRBV5-1; weak D call: TRBD2 (5 bases). This CDR3 has 15 amino acids. CDR1 and CDR2 (germline): SGHRS, YFSETQ. Trimming removed 4 bases from V and 3 bases from J, with 17 bases in between. This chain's CDR3 is CASSPSRGYDYEQYF. DNA of the CDR3: TGCGCCAGCAGCCCGAGTCGGGGATATGACTACGAGCAGTACTTC.

This chain uses TRBV7-8 with TRBJ1-2; D remains unclear. The CDR3 covers 15 residues. CDR1 and CDR2 from the germline V gene are SGHVS and FQNEAQ. With 0 bases removed from V and 4 bases from J, the gap between germline ends came to 12 bases. CDR3 region: CASSLALVNSYGYTF. Written as DNA, the CDR3 is TGTGCCAGCAGCTTAGCTTTGGTGAACAGCTATGGCTACACCTTC.

The rearrangement links TRBV6-1 to TRBJ1-1, with D tentatively TRBD1 (6 bases). Trimming cost V 2 bases and J 3 bases, with 16 bases left between them. The CDR3 has 16 residues. Germline CDR1 reads MNHNS; CDR2 reads SASEGT. CDR3 DNA: TGTGCCAGCAGTGAATGGGTAACAGGGTCGGACACTGAAGCTTTCTTT. Translating gives CASSEWVTGSDTEAFF.

V is TRBV27 and J is TRBJ1-5; D unresolved. CDR1 is MNHEY, CDR2 SMNVEV, per germline (reference sequence). V was cut by 0 bases and J by 7 bases, with 16 bases left in between. CDR3 size: 16 residues. The CDR3 DNA reads as TGTGCCAGCAGTTTATCGAGCGGGGAAAATAAACAGCCCCAGCATTTT. It is translated as CASSLSSGENKQPQHF.

The V gene is TRBV5-1, the J gene TRBJ2-7; a weak D match, TRBD2 (5 bases). CDR3 size: 16 residues. V gave up 4 bases and J gave up 3 bases, with 20 bases separating them. Germline-derived CDR1 and CDR2 are SGHRS and YFSETQ. The CDR3 region has the DNA TGCGCCAGCAGCCGAGACCGACTTAACCGGGACTACGAGCAGTACTTC. Translating gives CASSRDRLNRDYEQYF.

This chain links TRBV27 with TRBJ1-1; TRBD1 matches at 7 bases. This CDR3 has 15 amino acids. Germline assignment: CDR1 MNHEY and CDR2 SMNVEV (reference sequence). Trimming removed 4 bases from V and 2 bases from J; junction bases left unmatched: 7. The CDR3 DNA reads as TGTGCCAGCAGTTCGATGAGGACAGGAAACACTGAAGCTTTCTTT. Amino acid sequence: CASSSMRTGNTEAFF.

This clonotype has only one observation. The chain is built from TRBV27 and TRBJ2-3; 7 bases align to TRBD1. J lost 3 bases, V lost 2 bases, and 8 bases had no gene match. The CDR3 loop spans 16 amino acids. Germline V CDR1 and CDR2: MNHEY, SMNVEV (reference sequence). CDR3 bases: TGTGCCAGCAGTTTAGGCGACAGGGTGCATACAGATACGCAGTATTTT. The encoded protein is CASSLGDRVHTDTQYF.

In the case of this clonotype: Germline is not matched at one junction end, which may reflect a read error. The J gene is TRBJ2-7, the V gene TRBV7-6; TRBD2 is a possible D gene (6 bases). Germline CDR1 is SGHVS and CDR2 is FNYEAQ. The CDR3 consists of 17 residues. The CDR3 loop reads CAGSLEFGGASAYEQYF. CDR3 nucleotide sequence: TGTGCCGGCAGCTTAGAGTTCGGAGGGGCCTCCGCCTACGAGCAGTACTTC.

The J gene is TRBJ2-1, the V gene TRBV27; the D is unclear. Per germline, CDR1 MNHEY and CDR2 SMNVEV (reference sequence). The V gene lost 6 bases and the J gene lost 5 bases, with 8 bases spanning the gap. The CDR3 runs 12 residues. CDR3 nucleotide sequence: TGTGCCAGCAGCCGTCCTAACAATGAGCAGTTCTTC. This codes for CASSRPNNEQFF.

The chain uses TRBV7-8 and TRBJ1-5; perhaps TRBD1 as D (5 bases). The germline CDR1 and CDR2 sequences are SGHVS and FQNEAQ. This CDR3 contains 17 residues. Trimming pared 2 bases from V and 4 bases from J, leaving 18 bases between. The CDR3 DNA reads as TGTGCCAGCAGCTTAATGGCAGGGCCCTTCCCGAATCAGCCCCAGCATTTT. Residues: CASSLMAGPFPNQPQHF.

This clonotype has just one count. This sequence joins TRBV20-1 and TRBJ2-1; possibly TRBD2 for D (6 bases). V lost 5 bases, J lost 0 bases, and 11 bases lay in between. The CDR3 totals 14 residues. Germline V gene sequence: CDR1 DFQATT, CDR2 SNEGSKA (reference sequence). This CDR3 is CSAPGTFSYNEQFF. The CDR3 DNA reads TGCAGTGCTCCCGGGACTTTCTCCTACAATGAGCAGTTCTTC.

This rearrangement joins TRBV6-2 or TRBV6-3 to TRBJ2-3; D gene ambiguous. Trimming removed 2 bases at V and 2 bases at J, with 2 bases between. The CDR3 extends over 12 amino acids. Per the germline V gene, CDR1 is MNHEY and CDR2 is SVGEGT. The CDR3: CASSYPTDTQYF. The CDR3 nucleotides are TGTGCCAGCAGTTACCCCACAGATACGCAGTATTTT.

The chain carries TRBV27 and TRBJ2-3; tentatively, D is TRBD1 (6 bases). Germline assignment: CDR1 MNHEY and CDR2 SMNVEV (reference sequence). The CDR3 is made up of 14 amino acids. The V end lost 3 bases, the J end lost 2 bases, and 9 bases lay between the germline ends. This CDR3 reads CASSLGAVTDTQYF. The CDR3 bases are TGTGCCAGCAGTTTGGGGGCCGTCACAGATACGCAGTATTTT.

V usage is TRBV12-3 or TRBV12-4 and J usage is TRBJ2-1; TRBD2 is a possible D gene (5 bases). V gave up 1 base and J gave up 7 bases, with 11 bases separating them. This CDR3 has 14 amino acids. CDR3 residues: CASSLVGDTNEQFF. The CDR3 DNA is TGTGCCAGCAGTTTAGTCGGGGATACAAATGAGCAGTTCTTC.

This clonotype has only one observation. The chain carries TRBV19 and TRBJ1-2; unclear D gene. This CDR3 region has 17 residues. Germline CDR1 and CDR2: LNHDA and SQIVND (reference sequence). V shed 4 bases and J shed 6 bases, with 24 bases lying between them. The CDR3 DNA reads as TGTGCCAGTAGTACCGGGCCAGGCCGAACAAAGGTTGATGGCTACACCTTC. It translates to CASSTGPGRTKVDGYTF.

In its sample, this clonotype was seen a few times. The chain joins TRBV12-3 or TRBV12-4 to TRBJ2-5; weak D call: TRBD2 (5 bases). Trimming pared 3 bases from V and 4 bases from J, leaving 12 bases between. The CDR3 sequence is 14 residues long. CDR3 residues: CASSFEGNTETQYF. CDR3 DNA: TGTGCCAGCAGTTTCGAGGGTAATACAGAGACCCAGTACTTC.

This clonotype was observed a single time. The J gene is TRBJ2-7, the V gene TRBV30; possible D gene TRBD2, 6 bases. V lost 3 bases, J lost 4 bases, and 10 bases lay in between. CDR3 length: 12 amino acids. Germline V gene sequence: CDR1 GTSNPN, CDR2 SVGIG (reference sequence). CDR3 residues: CAWSSSGYEQYF. The CDR3 DNA sequence: TGTGCCTGGAGCTCGAGCGGGTACGAGCAGTACTTC.

This chain joins TRBV5-1 and TRBJ2-7; TRBD2 agrees at 7 bases. V dropped 2 bases and J dropped 6; count of bases not matched to a gene: 8. Germline lookup yields CDR1 SGHRS and CDR2 YFSETQ. CDR3 length equals 14 residues. The CDR3 sequence: CASSFPAWGGEQYF. The CDR3, as DNA: TGCGCCAGCAGCTTCCCCGCCTGGGGGGGCGAGCAGTACTTC.

The chain recombines TRBV20-1 with TRBJ2-1; weak D call: TRBD2 (5 bases). Germline-derived CDR1 and CDR2 are DFQATT and SNEGSKA (reference sequence). V lost 1 base to trimming and J lost 4 bases, with 14 bases between them. The CDR3 contains 15 residues. As DNA, the CDR3 is TGCAGTGCTAGAGTGTCTCCGGGAAGATACAATGAGCAGTTCTTC. Its protein product is CSARVSPGRYNEQFF.

This clonotype was recorded a few times. V is TRBV4-1 and J is TRBJ2-7, with D hard to call. The CDR3 is made up of 15 amino acids. V shed 5 bases and J shed 1 base, with 15 bases lying between them. Per germline, CDR1 MGHRA and CDR2 YSYEKL. The chain's CDR3 is CASSEGAIGSYEQYF. CDR3 nucleotide sequence: TGCGCCAGCAGCGAAGGAGCAATAGGTTCCTACGAGCAGTACTTC.

V usage is TRBV30 and J usage is TRBJ2-7; no firm D call. Trimming cost V 3 bases and J 5 bases, with 14 bases left between them. The CDR3 is 13 amino acids. CDR1 GTSNPN and CDR2 SVGIG come from the germline V gene (reference sequence). The CDR3 loop reads CAWSWQAPNEQYF. The CDR3 DNA sequence: TGTGCCTGGAGCTGGCAGGCCCCCAACGAGCAGTACTTC.

The genes are TRBV25-1 and TRBJ2-7; 7 bases are shared with TRBD1. Germline loops: CDR1 MGHDK, CDR2 SYGVNS. This CDR3 contains 18 residues. The V and J ends lost 8 bases and 1 base, in that order; junction bases with no gene match: 20. Written as DNA, the CDR3 is TGTGCCAGCTCACCCGGGACAGATTTTGACCTTAGGTCCTACGAGCAGTACTTC. Translation gives CASSPGTDFDLRSYEQYF.

The chain recombines TRBV5-6 with TRBJ1-5, with TRBD1 identical over 7 bases. The V gene's germline CDR1 is SGHDT and CDR2 YYEEEE. This CDR3 has 14 residues. The V gene end was trimmed by 0 bases and the J gene end by 5 bases; junction bases not matched to a gene: 2. CDR3 bases: TGTGCCAGCAGCTTGGCCACAGGGGATCAGCCCCAGCATTTT. Amino acids: CASSLATGDQPQHF.

The chain links TRBV5-6 to TRBJ2-7; no firm D call. The CDR3 totals 16 residues. Trimming removed 3 bases from V and 2 bases from J, with 18 bases in between. Germline V gene lookup returns CDR1 SGHDT and CDR2 YYEEEE. The CDR3 loop reads CASSSPQRLETYEQYF. The CDR3 nucleotides read TGTGCCAGCAGCTCGCCCCAAAGGCTTGAAACCTACGAGCAGTACTTC. The whole variable domain, remainder taken from reference TRBV5-6 and TRBJ2-7, is DAGVTQSPTHLIKTRGQQVTLRCSPKSGHDTVSWYQQALGQGPQFIFQYYEEEERQRGNFPDRFSGHQFPNYSSELNVNALLLGDSALYLCASSSPQRLETYEQYFGPGTRLTVT.

The V gene is TRBV13, the J gene TRBJ2-5; D not resolved. V was pared by 5 bases and J by 5 bases, with 6 bases between. CDR3 length: 11 residues. Germline assignment: CDR1 PRHDT and CDR2 FYEKMQ (reference sequence). The CDR3 loop is CASSPHETQYF. The CDR3, as DNA: TGTGCCAGCAGCCCACACGAGACCCAGTACTTC. The complete variable domain, with remaining parts taken from reference TRBV13 and TRBJ2-5, reads AAGVIQSPRHLIKEKRETATLKCYPIPRHDTVYWYQQGPGQDPQFLISFYEKMQSDKGSIPDRFSAQQFSDYHSELNMSSLELGDSALYFCASSPHETQYFGPGTRLLVL.

The V and J genes are TRBV6-1 and TRBJ1-5; D possibly corresponds to TRBD1 (6 bases). The CDR3 has 15 residues. Germline values: CDR1 MNHNS, CDR2 SASEGT. V was cut by 8 bases and J by 2 bases, with 16 bases left in between. This chain's CDR3 is CASGPGQIRNQPQHF. In DNA form, the CDR3 reads TGTGCCAGCGGACCCGGACAGATACGCAATCAGCCCCAGCATTTT.